These T cell receptor beta chains were read from a single sample in a study of metastatic and nonmetastatic thyroid tumors. MiXCR was used by TCRdb to re-call the PCR reads. The data hold about 22,000 clones, with 13% to 15% observed a single time. What was sequenced was tumor tissue. These TCRs come from a female donor with papillary thyroid cancer or a benign thyroid nodule (not recorded which). Some clones in this sample may be carry-over from other donors' samples. CDR3s include the opening cysteine and the closing phenylalanine or tryptophan. The D gene is left open where the match is weak. The size field is filled for only some rows; it gives once, few, many or a size class.

V	size	J	D	DNA	CDR3
TRBV20-1	.	TRBJ1-1	TRBD1	TGCAGTGTTTCCAGGGGACAGCAGAACACTGAAGCTTTCTTT	CSVSRGQQNTEAFF
TRBV7-2	many	TRBJ1-2	.	TGTGCCAGCAGCTTAGGACAGTCAGTCCCCTATGGCTACACCTTC	CASSLGQSVPYGYTF
TRBV5-4	many	TRBJ1-1	TRBD1	TGTGCCAGCAGCCGGGACAGGCAGGGGGAAGCTTTCTTT	CASSRDRQGEAFF
TRBV7-2	.	TRBJ1-4	TRBD1	TGTGCTAGCAGCGCCTACAGGGGGATCAACGAAAAACTGTTTTTT	CASSAYRGINEKLFF
TRBV7-9	many	TRBJ1-1	.	TGTGCCAGCAGCTTTGGTGACAGCACTGAAGCTTTCTTT	CASSFGDSTEAFF
TRBV7-3	many	TRBJ2-2	TRBD2	TGTGCCAGCAGCCCGGGAAGCGGGGATCACACCGGGGAGCTGTTTTTT	CASSPGSGDHTGELFF
TRBV20-1	many	TRBJ2-3	TRBD2	TGCAGTACCCGGGGGGTGTCGGGGGGCACAGATACGCAGTATTTT	CSTRGVSGGTDTQYF
TRBV3-1	many	TRBJ1-1	.	TGTGCCAGCAGCCAAGACGACAGGCCGGCTTTCTTT	CASSQDDRPAFF
TRBV20-1	.	TRBJ2-3	TRBD2	TGCAGTGCTACTCAGCGGGAGGGCCTTGCAGATACGCAGTATTTT	CSATQREGLADTQYF
TRBV9	many	TRBJ1-1	TRBD1	TGTGCCAGCAGCGTGACAGGGATGAACACTGAAGCTTTCTTT	CASSVTGMNTEAFF
TRBV20-1	many	TRBJ1-3	.	TGCAGTGCTAGAGATGACTTTTACTCTGGAAACACCATATATTTT	CSARDDFYSGNTIYF
TRBV12-3/TRBV12-4	many	TRBJ2-5	.	TGTGCCAGCAGTTTACACGGGACTCTTCAAGAGACCCAGTACTTC	CASSLHGTLQETQYF
TRBV5-1	.	TRBJ2-1	.	TGCGCCAGCAGCTTGACGACGGGAGAGCAGTTCTTC	CASSLTTGEQFF
TRBV9	many	TRBJ2-2	.	TGTGCCAGCAGCCCATCACCCGGGGTGACCGGGGAGCTGTTTTTT	CASSPSPGVTGELFF
TRBV6-1	many	TRBJ2-7	.	TGTGCCAGCAGTCCACTAGACAGTAACTCCTACGAGCAGTACTTC	CASSPLDSNSYEQYF
TRBV20-1	many	TRBJ2-3	.	TGCAGTGCGGAAGAACTACAGCGGGTAGATACGCAGTATTTT	CSAEELQRVDTQYF
TRBV11-2	many	TRBJ1-5	.	TGTGCCAGCAGCTTAGAGATCAATCAGCCCCAGCATTTT	CASSLEINQPQHF
TRBV12-5	few	TRBJ1-2	TRBD1	TGTGCTAGTGGTTTGGCCGAGGGGGCTGGCTACACCTTC	CASGLAEGAGYTF
TRBV5-1	many	TRBJ2-3	TRBD2	TGCGCCAGCAGCCCCCTAGCGGGAGGGCCGACAGATACGCAGTATTTT	CASSPLAGGPTDTQYF
TRBV19	many	TRBJ2-3	.	TGTGCCAGTACGGAGGGGGGCACAGATACGCAGTATTTT	CASTEGGTDTQYF
TRBV3-1	medium-sized	TRBJ2-7	.	TGTGCCAGCAGCCAACGGAACGAGCAGTACTTC	CASSQRNEQYF
TRBV9	many	TRBJ2-3	.	TGTGCCAGCAGCGTAGAGGGTACGGGCACAGATACGCAGTATTTT	CASSVEGTGTDTQYF
TRBV2	few	TRBJ1-2	TRBD1	TGTGCCAGCTCACAGGGACAGGGGCCCAACTATGGCTACACCTTC	CASSQGQGPNYGYTF
TRBV28	.	TRBJ2-3	.	TGTGCCAGCAGTTTGATAACAAGGTTGTATACGCAGTATTTT	CASSLITRLYTQYF
TRBV19	many	TRBJ2-7	.	TGTGCCAGTAGTAGGGGAACTAGCTCCTACGAGCAGTACTTC	CASSRGTSSYEQYF
TRBV20-1	many	TRBJ2-7	.	TGCAGTGCTAGAGGCGTCTCCTACGAGCAGTACTTC	CSARGVSYEQYF
TRBV7-9	.	TRBJ1-1	.	TGTGCCAGCAGCGGTAGTCTAGAAGCTTTCTTT	CASSGSLEAFF
TRBV6-1	many	TRBJ1-4	TRBD1	TGTGCCAGCAGGGACAGGGGGTTTCAAAAACTGTTTTTT	CASRDRGFQKLFF
TRBV5-4	many	TRBJ1-6	TRBD1	TGTGCCAGCAGTTCTGACAGGGAGGGTGGGAATTCACCCCTCCACTTT	CASSSDREGGNSPLHF
TRBV10-3	many	TRBJ2-7	.	TGTGCCATCAGTGAGGGGAGTTATGACGAGCAGTACTTC	CAISEGSYDEQYF
TRBV7-8	many	TRBJ2-3	TRBD1	TGTGCCAGCACCTCGACAGGGTTGACGACAGATACGCAGTATTTT	CASTSTGLTTDTQYF
TRBV30	many	TRBJ1-1	.	TGTGCCTGGAAACTCCATGAAGCTTTCTTT	CAWKLHEAFF
TRBV2	medium-sized	TRBJ2-7	.	TGTGCCAGCGGCGGCGGCGGGCGAAAGGAGCAGTACTTC	CASGGGGRKEQYF
TRBV5-6	many	TRBJ2-1	TRBD2	TGTGCCAGCAGCCCGACTAGCGGGAGTTTAAGGGAGCAGTTCTTC	CASSPTSGSLREQFF
TRBV15	.	TRBJ1-5	.	TGTGCCACCAGCAGAGGCCTAGGACCTAATCAGCCCCAGCATTTT	CATSRGLGPNQPQHF
TRBV10-3	many	TRBJ2-2	.	TGTGCCATCAGTGTCACCGGGGAGCTGTTTTTT	CAISVTGELFF
TRBV5-5	medium-sized	TRBJ1-3	.	TGTGCGAGCACTGAGGGAAACACCATATATTTT	CASTEGNTIYF
TRBV4-3	many	TRBJ2-7	.	TGCGCCAGCAGCCAAGATTCGACTACCCTCGAGCAGTACTTC	CASSQDSTTLEQYF
TRBV5-1	medium-sized	TRBJ2-3	TRBD1	TGCGCCAGCAGCCCCTCGGACAGGGTACATACGCAGTATTTT	CASSPSDRVHTQYF
TRBV18	many	TRBJ2-3	.	TGTGCCAGCTCACCAAATGTAAATGCGGGATCAGATACGCAGTATTTT	CASSPNVNAGSDTQYF
TRBV12-3/TRBV12-4	few	TRBJ2-7	.	TGTGCCAGCAGTCGCAACATGGACTACGAGCAGTACTTC	CASSRNMDYEQYF